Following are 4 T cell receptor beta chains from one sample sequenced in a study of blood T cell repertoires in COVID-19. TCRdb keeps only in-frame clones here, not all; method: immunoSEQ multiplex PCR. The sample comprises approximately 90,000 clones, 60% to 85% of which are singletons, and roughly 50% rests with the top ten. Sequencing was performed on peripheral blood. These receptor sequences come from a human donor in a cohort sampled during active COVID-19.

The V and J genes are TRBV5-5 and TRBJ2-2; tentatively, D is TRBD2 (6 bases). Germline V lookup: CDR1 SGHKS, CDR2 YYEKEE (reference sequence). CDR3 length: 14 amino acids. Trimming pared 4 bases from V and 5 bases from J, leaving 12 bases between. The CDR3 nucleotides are TGTGCCAGCAGCACCGGGACTCTGACCGGGGAGCTGTTTTTT. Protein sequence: CASSTGTLTGELFF.

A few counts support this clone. The CDR3 DNA sequence: TGCAGCGTTTCTTCGACAGGGAGGTTAACCGGGGAGCTGTTTTTT. Amino acids: CSVSSTGRLTGELFF. V gene TRBV29-1 combines with J gene TRBJ2-2; tentatively, D is TRBD1 (7 bases). V was pared by 5 bases and J by 5 bases, with 18 bases between. CDR1 is SQVTM and CDR2 is ANQGSEA in the germline V gene. The CDR3 loop spans 15 amino acids.

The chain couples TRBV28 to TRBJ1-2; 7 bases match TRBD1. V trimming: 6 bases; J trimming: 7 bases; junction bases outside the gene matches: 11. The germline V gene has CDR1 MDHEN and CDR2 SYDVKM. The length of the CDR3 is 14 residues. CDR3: CASRPPGQSIGYTF. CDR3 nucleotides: TGTGCCAGCAGGCCACCGGGACAGTCTATTGGCTACACCTTC.

The CDR3 DNA is TGTGCCAGCAGGGGGGGACTAGCGGGAGTAGGGACGCAGTATTTT. Translating it yields CASRGGLAGVGTQYF. The chain employs TRBV28 and TRBJ2-3; 14 bases line up with TRBD2. This CDR3 comprises 15 residues. Germline V CDR1 and CDR2: MDHEN, SYDVKM. J gave up 9 bases and V 6 bases, and 8 bases lay outside the gene matches.